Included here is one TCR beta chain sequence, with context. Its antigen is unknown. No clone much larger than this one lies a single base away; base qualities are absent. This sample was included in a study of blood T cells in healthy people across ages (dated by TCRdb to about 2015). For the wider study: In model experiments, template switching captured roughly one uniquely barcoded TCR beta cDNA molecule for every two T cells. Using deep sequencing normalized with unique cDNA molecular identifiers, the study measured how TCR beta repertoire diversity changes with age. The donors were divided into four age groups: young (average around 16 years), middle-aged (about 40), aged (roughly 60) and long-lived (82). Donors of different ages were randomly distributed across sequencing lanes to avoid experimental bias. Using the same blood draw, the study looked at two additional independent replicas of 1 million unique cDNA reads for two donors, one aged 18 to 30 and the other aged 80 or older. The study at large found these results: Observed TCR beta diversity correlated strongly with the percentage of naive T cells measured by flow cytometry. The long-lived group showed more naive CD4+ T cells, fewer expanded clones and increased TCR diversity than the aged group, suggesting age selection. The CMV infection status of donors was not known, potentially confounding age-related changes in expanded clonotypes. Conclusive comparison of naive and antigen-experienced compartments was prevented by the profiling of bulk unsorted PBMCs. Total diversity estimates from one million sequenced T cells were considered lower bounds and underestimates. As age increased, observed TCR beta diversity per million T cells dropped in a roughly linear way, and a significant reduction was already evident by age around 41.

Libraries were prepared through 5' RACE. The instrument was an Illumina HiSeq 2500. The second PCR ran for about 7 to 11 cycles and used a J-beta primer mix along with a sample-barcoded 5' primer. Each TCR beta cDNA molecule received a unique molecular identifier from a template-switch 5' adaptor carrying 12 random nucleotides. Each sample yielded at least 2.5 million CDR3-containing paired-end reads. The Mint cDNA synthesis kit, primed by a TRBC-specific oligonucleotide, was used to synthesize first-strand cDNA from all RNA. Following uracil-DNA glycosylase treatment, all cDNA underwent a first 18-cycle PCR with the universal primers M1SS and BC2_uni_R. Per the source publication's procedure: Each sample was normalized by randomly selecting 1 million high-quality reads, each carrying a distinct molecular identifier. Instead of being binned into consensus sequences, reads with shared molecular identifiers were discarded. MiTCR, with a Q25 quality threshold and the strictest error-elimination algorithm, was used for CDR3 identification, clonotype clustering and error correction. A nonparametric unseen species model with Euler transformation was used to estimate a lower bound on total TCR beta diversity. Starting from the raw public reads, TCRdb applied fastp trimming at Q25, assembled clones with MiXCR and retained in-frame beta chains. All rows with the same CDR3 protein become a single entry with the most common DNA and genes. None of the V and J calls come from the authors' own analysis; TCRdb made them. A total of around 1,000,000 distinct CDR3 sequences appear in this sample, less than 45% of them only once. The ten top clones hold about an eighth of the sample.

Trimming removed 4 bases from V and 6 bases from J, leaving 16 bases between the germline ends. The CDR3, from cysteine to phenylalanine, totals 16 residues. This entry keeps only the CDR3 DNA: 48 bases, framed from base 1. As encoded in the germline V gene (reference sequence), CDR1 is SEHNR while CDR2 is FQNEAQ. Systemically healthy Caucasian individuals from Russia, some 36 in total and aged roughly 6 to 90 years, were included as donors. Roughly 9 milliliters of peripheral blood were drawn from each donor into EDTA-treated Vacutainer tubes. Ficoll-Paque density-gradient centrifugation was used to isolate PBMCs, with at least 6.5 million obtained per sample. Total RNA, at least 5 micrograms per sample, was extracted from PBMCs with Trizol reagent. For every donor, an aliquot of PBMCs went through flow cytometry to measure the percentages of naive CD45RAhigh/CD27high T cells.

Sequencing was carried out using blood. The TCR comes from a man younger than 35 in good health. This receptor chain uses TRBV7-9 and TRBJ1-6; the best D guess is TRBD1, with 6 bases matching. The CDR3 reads CASSSSGGALNSPLHF. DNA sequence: TGTGCCAGCAGCTCCAGTGGGGGGGCTCTTAATTCACCCCTCCACTTT.